These 11 T cell receptor beta chains originate from one sample sequenced in a study of early T cells in non-severe SARS-CoV-2 infection. TCRdb re-analysed the 5' RACE reads in MiXCR, keeping a single row per CDR3 protein. The table shows roughly 26,000 distinct CDR3 sequences, with 5.1% occurring only once. The specimen was whole blood. Receptor source: an adult who was a healthcare worker with PCR-confirmed SARS-CoV-2 infection or an uninfected control (not recorded which).

The chain recombines TRBV6-5 with TRBJ2-1; the D gene could be TRBD1 or TRBD2 (6 bases each). Germline loops: CDR1 MNHEY, CDR2 SVGAGI. The CDR3 runs to 15 residues. Trimming shortened V by 6 bases and J by 0 bases, and 12 bases separated the two germline ends. In DNA form, the CDR3 reads TGTGCCAGCAGCCAGAAGGGGGGCTCCTACAATGAGCAGTTCTTC. The encoded protein is CASSQKGGSYNEQFF.

At least ten counts were recorded for this clonotype. The chain couples TRBV6-5 to TRBJ2-3; the D gene is possibly TRBD2 (6 bases). With 2 bases removed from V and 1 base from J, the gap between germline ends came to 10 bases. The CDR3 extends over 15 amino acids. Germline V CDR1 and CDR2: MNHEY, SVGAGI. The CDR3 protein is CASSYEAGRTDTQYF. DNA for the CDR3: TGTGCCAGCAGTTACGAGGCGGGGCGCACAGATACGCAGTATTTT.

This clonotype was counted many times. V gene TRBV4-1 combines with J gene TRBJ2-3, with 15 bases fitting TRBD2. Germline V CDR1 and CDR2: MGHRA, YSYEKL. V shed 0 bases and J 2 bases; nucleotides not matched to a gene: 12. This CDR3 is 21 amino acids long. The CDR3, as DNA: TGCGCCAGCAGCCAAGATCGGGAGGGACTAGCGGGGGGCCCACCCACAGATACGCAGTATTTT. Protein sequence: CASSQDREGLAGGPPTDTQYF.

This clonotype was picked up many times. J is TRBJ2-5 and V is TRBV3-1; no definite D call. Trimming took 1 base from V and 5 from J, leaving 14 bases between them. This CDR3 contains 15 residues. CDR1 is LGHDT, CDR2 YNNKEL, per germline (reference sequence). Written as DNA, the CDR3 is TGTGCCAGCAGCCAAGGAGACCCTGGCCGGGAGACCCAGTACTTC. It codes for CASSQGDPGRETQYF.

There are many counts of this clonotype. V and J are TRBV7-9 and TRBJ2-2; weak D call: TRBD1 (5 bases). Germline CDR1 SEHNR, CDR2 FQNEAQ (reference sequence). V was cut by 1 base and J by 1 base, with 19 bases left in between. This CDR3 has 19 residues. The CDR3 DNA is TGTGCCAGCAGCTTAGTGAAGGGGCCGAATTCCGAGAACACCGGGGAGCTGTTTTTT. Protein sequence: CASSLVKGPNSENTGELFF. Full variable domain (rest looked up from reference TRBV7-9 and TRBJ2-2): DTGVSQNPRHKITKRGQNVTFRCDPISEHNRLYWYRQTLGQGPEFLTYFQNEAQLEKSRLLSDRFSAERPKGSFSTLEIQRTEQGDSAMYLCASSLVKGPNSENTGELFFGEGSRLTVL.

This clonotype was seen repeatedly, ten times or more. The genes are TRBV20-1 and TRBJ2-3; D perhaps matches TRBD2 (5 bases). V dropped 5 bases and J dropped 6 bases, with 9 bases sitting between them. This CDR3 spans 11 amino acids. CDR1 DFQATT and CDR2 SNEGSKA come from the germline V gene (reference sequence). CDR3 region: CSAPTGDTQYF. The CDR3 coding sequence is TGCAGTGCTCCCACGGGGGATACGCAGTATTTT.

CDR3 nucleotides: TGTGCCACCGCCACAGGTGCAATTGAGACCCAGTACTTC. As protein: CATATGAIETQYF. V gene TRBV24-1 combines with J gene TRBJ2-5; possibly TRBD1 for D (5 bases). V was pared by 9 bases and J by 5 bases, with 15 bases between. This CDR3 has 13 amino acids. Looked up from germline, CDR1 is KGHDR and CDR2 is SFDVKD.

This clonotype showed up just a few times. The V and J genes are TRBV5-4 and TRBJ1-1; perhaps TRBD1 as D (5 bases). CDR3 length: 14 amino acids. Germline V gene sequence: CDR1 SGHNT, CDR2 YYREEE (reference sequence). Trimming took 1 base from V and 4 from J, leaving 11 bases between them. CDR3 DNA: TGTGCCAGCAGCTTGCGGGGGGTGTCCACTGAAGCTTTCTTT. Translated: CASSLRGVSTEAFF.

This clonotype was seen ten or more times. One end of the junction is discordant with germline, which a read error may explain. The V and J genes are TRBV11-2 and TRBJ1-1, with D unresolved. The germline V gene has CDR1 SGHAT and CDR2 FQNNGV. The CDR3 totals 13 residues. The CDR3 reads CASRYPGNAEAFF. The CDR3 DNA follows: TGTGCCAGCAGGTACCCCGGGAACGCTGAAGCTTTCTTT. Full variable domain (missing parts from reference TRBV11-2 and TRBJ1-1): EAGVAQSPRYKIIEKRQSVAFWCNPISGHATLYWYQQILGQGPKLLIQFQNNGVVDDSQLPKDRFSAERLKGVDSTLKIQPAKLEDSAVYLCASRYPGNAEAFFGQGTRLTVV.

This clonotype was found many times. The chain combines TRBV16 with TRBJ2-6; no clear D. V lost 4 bases and J 0 bases, leaving 4 bases between the germline ends. Per the germline V gene, CDR1 is KGHSY and CDR2 is FQNENV. The CDR3 is 14 residues long. This chain's CDR3 is CASSLHSGANVLTF. CDR3 bases: TGTGCCAGCAGCCTCCACTCTGGGGCCAACGTCCTGACTTTC.

This chain connects TRBV6-5 to TRBJ1-2; 7 bases are shared with TRBD1. The CDR3 sequence is 16 residues long. From germline, CDR1 is MNHEY and CDR2 SVGAGI. With V trimmed by 6 bases and J by 0 bases, 10 bases remained unmatched. The CDR3 region has the DNA TGTGCCAGCAGCACCGGGACAGCCTTTTCTAACTATGGCTACACCTTC. Translating it yields CASSTGTAFSNYGYTF.